This T cell receptor (beta chain) was sequenced for a study of brain T cells in children with intractable seizures. The protocol was immunoSEQ multiplex PCR, while the TCRdb copy is restricted to in-frame clones and leaves out a portion. The table lists 300,000 to 400,000 clones, about 93% of them singletons, with 5% to 7% in the top ten. Study observations and caveats: Pre-surgery blood may have been undersampled, hiding some clones. Patients' HCMV serostatus was unknown; virus specificity rests on CDR3 similarity alone.

V was clipped by 4 bases and J by 2 bases, with 12 bases between them. The CDR3 consists of 14 residues. CDR1 is MGHDK, CDR2 SYGVNS, per germline. Time point described: blood from clinic visit 5 months post-surgery; TSC patient then seizure free. Sequencing was limited to surgery cases with top T cell transcript signatures in brain tissue. Patients received at least one anti-epileptic drug before surgery. With respect to this clone: As yet, its antigen is unknown.

The receptor's source is a boy in the first two years of life with tuberous sclerosis and intractable seizures. The chain employs TRBV25-1 and TRBJ2-7, with a weak D call TRBD2 (5 bases). Here the sequenced sample was peripheral blood, taken 4 to 5 months after surgery. CDR3 DNA: TGTGCCAGCAGTGGTGCTAAGCGGACCTACGAGCAGTACTTC. Its translation: CASSGAKRTYEQYF.